This TCR beta chain comes out of a study of Ad26.COV2.S vaccination and SARS-CoV-2 variants. TCRdb keeps only in-frame clones here, not all; method: immunoSEQ multiplex PCR. Among 410,000 or so clones listed, over 80% were seen once. CDR3 length: 14 amino acids. The ends lost 4 bases at V and 7 bases at J; junction bases unmatched: 9. In germline, CDR1 is SGDLS, CDR2 YYNGEE. Findings of the study overall: Substantial response breadth was reportedly seen for spike-specific CD8+ and CD4+ T cells after vaccination. From the TCR breadth and depth analyses, total T cell responses may have been underestimated.

As to treatment: 19 received Ad26.COV2.S at low or high dose, single or two shots; several received placebo; per-sample allocation not given. Samples analyzed were those drawn on day 63 after the first vaccine or placebo injection. A Boston adult aged 18-55 years was the donor. As regards this clone: Its target is not known.

V usage is TRBV9 and J usage is TRBJ1-2; TRBD1 matches at 8 bases. The TCR originated in a person between 18 and 60 years old who received the Ad26.COV2.S COVID-19 vaccine or a placebo. Specimen: peripheral blood, collected in a trial of Ad26.COV2.S vaccine versus placebo. Here the CDR3 reads CASSRRQGAIGYTF. Written as DNA, the CDR3 is TGTGCCAGCAGCCGGCGGCAGGGGGCTATTGGCTACACCTTC.